This T cell receptor (beta chain) was documented in a study of radiation and T cells in renal cell carcinoma. Libraries were prepared by immunoSEQ multiplex PCR; TCRdb keeps only in-frame clonotypes and omits some of them. The sample contains just over 150,000 clones, around 90% of which appear only once. The V gene lost 0 bases and the J gene lost 0 bases, with 7 bases spanning the gap. In germline, CDR1 is SGHRS, CDR2 YFSETQ. The CDR3 extends over 15 amino acids. Time point in this sample: blood 2 weeks post-SBRT. The treatment here: 15 Gy SBRT to primary tumor, nephrectomy 4 weeks later. The tumor was a clear cell renal cell carcinoma.

Sequencing was performed on blood, taken from a patient whose treatment included radiotherapy and nephrectomy. V gene TRBV5-1 combines with J gene TRBJ2-1; the D gene is possibly TRBD1 (5 bases). The receptor was isolated from a woman aged 50 to 60 with renal cell carcinoma. CDR3 sequence (DNA): TGCGCCAGCAGCTTGGCAGGGCTCTCCTACAATGAGCAGTTCTTC. The encoded protein is CASSLAGLSYNEQFF.